This entry lists 30 T cell receptor beta chains sequenced from one sample in a study of blood T cell repertoires in COVID-19. Generated by immunoSEQ multiplex PCR, the TCRdb table keeps only in-frame clones and is missing some. The sample carries around 70,000 clones, around 90% recorded once. Material: peripheral blood. These receptors originate from a woman aged 55-69 years with active COVID-19.

The rearrangement links TRBV27 to TRBJ2-7; D is uncertain. Germline V gene data show CDR1 as MNHEY and CDR2 as SMNVEV (reference sequence). The CDR3 length is 15 residues. With 6 bases removed from V and 0 bases from J, the gap between germline ends came to 15 bases. The CDR3 here is CASSLTSYHSYEQYF. CDR3 sequence (DNA): TGTGCCAGCAGCCTTACTTCATATCACTCCTACGAGCAGTACTTC.

This clone was observed a handful of times. This chain uses TRBV6-1 with TRBJ2-2, with D maybe TRBD1 (5 bases). The CDR3 runs to 15 residues. Trimming shortened V by 2 bases and J by 1 base, and 8 bases separated the two germline ends. CDR1 is MNHNS, CDR2 SASEGT, per germline. CDR3 DNA: TGTGCCAGCAGTGAATATACAGGGAACACCGGGGAGCTGTTTTTT. Protein sequence: CASSEYTGNTGELFF.

V gene TRBV5-1 combines with J gene TRBJ1-4; no clear D. Per germline, CDR1 SGHRS and CDR2 YFSETQ. V was cut by 0 bases and J by 4 bases, with 10 bases left in between. The CDR3 is made up of 15 amino acids. Here the CDR3 reads CASSLAGPNNEKLFF. The CDR3 DNA is TGCGCCAGCAGCTTGGCTGGGCCGAATAATGAAAAACTGTTTTTT.

V and J are TRBV25-1 and TRBJ2-7, with TRBD1 identical over 9 bases. The CDR3 is 15 residues long. The ends lost 6 bases at V and 3 bases at J; junction bases unmatched: 9. Germline assignment: CDR1 MGHDK and CDR2 SYGVNS. The CDR3 reads CASSLRDREFYEQYF. The CDR3 region has the DNA TGTGCCAGCAGCCTCCGGGACAGGGAGTTCTACGAGCAGTACTTC.

The V call is TRBV29-1, the J call TRBJ2-3; 9 nucleotides match TRBD2. The CDR3 contains 14 residues. Trimming removed 2 bases from V and 4 bases from J; junction bases left unmatched: 4. Germline V gene data show CDR1 as SQVTM and CDR2 as ANQGSEA. The CDR3 loop reads CSVESSGKPDTQYF. CDR3 DNA sequence: TGCAGCGTTGAATCTAGCGGGAAGCCAGATACGCAGTATTTT.

V gene TRBV13 combines with J gene TRBJ2-7, with TRBD2 matching over 10 bases. The CDR3 is made up of 17 amino acids. The V and J ends lost 0 bases and 0 bases, in that order; junction bases with no gene match: 5. Germline CDR1 PRHDT, CDR2 FYEKMQ (reference sequence). The CDR3: CASSLGPGLAVSYEQYF. The CDR3 DNA sequence: TGTGCCAGCAGCTTAGGGCCCGGACTAGCGGTCTCCTACGAGCAGTACTTC.

The gene calls are TRBV9 and TRBJ2-3; 10 bases line up with TRBD2. The germline gives CDR1 SGDLS, CDR2 YYNGEE. Trimming removed 1 base from V and 4 bases from J; junction bases left unmatched: 12. There are 18 residues in the CDR3. CDR3 DNA: TGTGCCAGCAGCGTATCTAGCGGGAGTCCCCAATACTCAGATACGCAGTATTTT. Protein product: CASSVSSGSPQYSDTQYF. The full variable domain, rest sourced from reference TRBV9 and TRBJ2-3, is DSGVTQTPKHLITATGQRVTLRCSPRSGDLSVYWYQQSLDQGLQFLIQYYNGEERAKGNILERFSAQQFPDLHSELNLSSLELGDSALYFCASSVSSGSPQYSDTQYFGPGTRLTVL.

This clone was detected a few times. The chain recombines TRBV5-1 with TRBJ2-5; a weak D match, TRBD2 (6 bases). Germline values: CDR1 SGHRS, CDR2 YFSETQ. CDR3 size: 17 residues. The V end was cut by 4 bases, the J end by 1 base, with 20 bases between. CDR3 region: CASSPGSGQSLQETQYF. CDR3 DNA: TGCGCCAGCAGCCCCGGGAGTGGGCAGTCCCTCCAAGAGACCCAGTACTTC.

This clone was seen once. The chain joins TRBV5-4 to TRBJ2-3; 12 positions agree with TRBD2. Germline V gene lookup returns CDR1 SGHNT and CDR2 YYREEE (reference sequence). Trimming took 4 bases from V and 6 from J; bases not matched to a gene: 12. The CDR3 length is 17 residues. The CDR3 region has the DNA TGTGCCAGCAGCCTGGCACCTAGCGGGAGGGTTTCGGATACGCAGTATTTT. Its protein is CASSLAPSGRVSDTQYF.

The chain has TRBV4-1 and TRBJ1-2; 7 nucleotides align to TRBD1. Germline V gene lookup returns CDR1 MGHRA and CDR2 YSYEKL. The junction had 5 bases not matched to a gene; V was cut back by 0 bases and J by 4 bases. There are 15 residues in the CDR3. CDR3 nucleotides: TGCGCCAGCAGCCAAGATAACAGGGGACTCTATGGCTACACCTTC. Translating gives CASSQDNRGLYGYTF.

J is TRBJ1-2 and V is TRBV29-1; D is perhaps TRBD1 (6 bases). The germline V gene has CDR1 SQVTM and CDR2 ANQGSEA. This CDR3 has 11 residues. The germline V and J ends were trimmed by 7 bases and 4 bases, with 10 bases remaining between them. This CDR3 is CSAGTSYGYTF. CDR3 DNA sequence: TGCAGCGCCGGGACATCCTATGGCTACACCTTC. The complete variable domain, with remaining parts taken from reference TRBV29-1 and TRBJ1-2, reads SAVISQKPSRDICQRGTSLTIQCQVDSQVTMMFWYRQQPGQSLTLIATANQGSEATYESGFVIDKFPISRPNLTFSTLTVSNMSPEDSSIYLCSAGTSYGYTFGSGTRLTVV.

This chain uses TRBV18 with TRBJ2-1; D remains ambiguous. This CDR3 comprises 13 residues. Trimming took 3 bases from V and 9 from J, leaving 12 bases between them. The germline V gene encodes CDR1 KGHSH and CDR2 LQKENI. The CDR3 nucleotides read TGTGCCAGCTCACCGCATAACGGTGGTGAGCAGTTCTTC. Translating gives CASSPHNGGEQFF.

This clone was found once. The V and J genes are TRBV28 and TRBJ2-3; TRBD2 agrees at 13 bases. The germline V gene has CDR1 MDHEN and CDR2 SYDVKM. The CDR3 sequence is 16 residues long. Trimming cost V 4 bases and J 5 bases; bases outside gene matches: 6. CDR3 coding DNA: TGTGCCAGCAGTTCATGGACTAGCGGGAGTATAGATACGCAGTATTTT. Protein product: CASSSWTSGSIDTQYF.

The J gene is TRBJ2-1, the V gene TRBV6-5, with 9 bases aligning to TRBD2. The CDR3 is 15 amino acids. Trimming at V came to 5 bases and at J to 9 bases, leaving 11 bases not matched to a gene. Germline loops: CDR1 MNHEY, CDR2 SVGAGI. The CDR3 loop is CASSPQSGRTGEQFF. CDR3 nucleotides: TGTGCCAGCAGTCCCCAAAGCGGGAGGACCGGTGAGCAGTTCTTC.

The chain couples TRBV28 to TRBJ2-1; D gene uncertain. V was pared by 9 bases and J by 9 bases, with 12 bases between. This CDR3 contains 11 residues. The germline CDR1 and CDR2 sequences are MDHEN and SYDVKM. CDR3 loop: CASTRLVEQFF. CDR3 in DNA: TGTGCCAGTACCCGGTTGGTTGAGCAGTTCTTC. Together with reference TRBV28 and TRBJ2-1, the CDR3 gives the full variable domain: DVKVTQSSRYLVKRTGEKVFLECVQDMDHENMFWYRQDPGLGLRLIYFSYDVKMKEKGDIPEGYSVSREKKERFSLILESASTNQTSMYLCASTRLVEQFFGPGTRLTVL.

This rearrangement joins TRBV14 to TRBJ2-2; TRBD2 matches at 7 bases. The CDR3 is made up of 20 amino acids. Germline V gene data show CDR1 as SGHDN and CDR2 as FVKESK. Trimming removed 0 bases from V and 2 bases from J; junction bases left unmatched: 15. Written as DNA, the CDR3 is TGTGCCAGCAGCCAAGATAAAGGCGTTTGGGGGGGACCAAACACCGGGGAGCTGTTTTTT. Translating gives CASSQDKGVWGGPNTGELFF.

The genes are TRBV3-1 (or the pseudogene TRBV3-2) and TRBJ2-3, with D possibly TRBD2 on 5 matching bases. This CDR3 region has 14 residues. Trimming took 5 bases from V and 2 from J, leaving 11 bases between them. Germline assignment: CDR1 LGHDT and CDR2 YNNKEL (reference sequence). The CDR3 loop reads CASSSGLITDTQYF. The CDR3 bases are TGTGCCAGCAGCTCTGGACTCATCACAGATACGCAGTATTTT.

This chain connects TRBV28 to TRBJ1-1; D is possibly TRBD1 (5 bases). Per the germline V gene, CDR1 is MDHEN and CDR2 is SYDVKM. This CDR3 comprises 10 residues. The V end lost 6 bases, the J end lost 7 bases, and 6 bases lay between the germline ends. The CDR3 DNA follows: TGTGCCAGCAGAAGGGGTGAAGCTTTCTTT. Residues: CASRRGEAFF.

CDR3 sequence: CASSPTSTSGHLSGANVLTF. CDR3 DNA sequence: TGTGCCAGCAGCCCAACCTCGACTAGCGGGCACCTCTCTGGGGCCAACGTCCTGACTTTC. The chain combines TRBV13 with TRBJ2-6; 10 bases map to TRBD2. This CDR3 comprises 20 residues. Losses at the gene ends were 5 bases for V and 0 bases for J; bases not matched to a gene: 13. Germline CDR1 PRHDT, CDR2 FYEKMQ (reference sequence). Full variable domain (missing parts from reference TRBV13 and TRBJ2-6): AAGVIQSPRHLIKEKRETATLKCYPIPRHDTVYWYQQGPGQDPQFLISFYEKMQSDKGSIPDRFSAQQFSDYHSELNMSSLELGDSALYFCASSPTSTSGHLSGANVLTFGAGSRLTVL.

The chain carries TRBV29-1 and TRBJ2-3; 9 bases are a match to TRBD2. V gave up 4 bases and J gave up 4 bases; unmatched junction bases: 6. The CDR3 is 14 amino acids. The germline CDR1 and CDR2 sequences are SQVTM and ANQGSEA. The CDR3 sequence: CSVVGTSLSDTQYF. DNA of the CDR3: TGCAGCGTTGTAGGGACTAGCTTGTCAGATACGCAGTATTTT.

This clone was recorded only once. The V and J genes are TRBV2 and TRBJ2-1; no definite D call. The CDR3 loop spans 11 amino acids. With 5 bases removed from V and 5 bases from J, the gap between germline ends came to 4 bases. Germline V lookup: CDR1 SNHLY, CDR2 FYNNEI. The CDR3 region has the DNA TGTGCCAGCAGTCGGGACAATGAGCAGTTCTTC. Protein product: CASSRDNEQFF.

The chain is built from TRBV10-2 and TRBJ2-1, with TRBD2 matching over 8 bases. Germline V gives CDR1 WSHSY, CDR2 SAAADI. The junction had 5 bases not matched to a gene; V was cut back by 5 bases and J by 8 bases. The CDR3 covers 13 residues. CDR3 sequence reads: CASSSGRGYEQFF. The CDR3 DNA follows: TGCGCCAGCAGTAGCGGGAGAGGATATGAGCAGTTCTTC.

The sample holds a few counts of this clone. The chain couples TRBV30 to TRBJ2-1; possibly TRBD2 for D (5 bases). Trimming shortened V by 0 bases and J by 9 bases, and 12 bases separated the two germline ends. The CDR3 totals 13 residues. CDR1 is GTSNPN and CDR2 is SVGIG in the germline V gene (reference sequence). The chain's CDR3 is CAWSVPGLFEQFF. The CDR3 DNA reads TGTGCCTGGAGTGTCCCCGGACTTTTTGAGCAGTTCTTC. Combining the CDR3 with reference TRBV30 and TRBJ2-1 gives the whole variable domain SQTIHQWPATLVQPVGSPLSLECTVEGTSNPNLYWYRQAAGRGLQLLFYSVGIGQISSEVPQNLSASRPQDRQFILSSKKLLLSDSGFYLCAWSVPGLFEQFFGPGTRLTVL.

The V call is TRBV19, the J call TRBJ2-2, with 7 positions matching TRBD2. The germline V gene has CDR1 LNHDA and CDR2 SQIVND (reference sequence). J gave up 2 bases and V 1 base, and 4 bases lay outside the gene matches. This CDR3 has 16 residues. The CDR3 sequence is CASSIGEGINTGELFF. CDR3 sequence (DNA): TGTGCCAGTAGTATAGGGGAGGGGATCAACACCGGGGAGCTGTTTTTT.

The V call is TRBV2, the J call TRBJ1-1; TRBD1 is a possible D gene (6 bases). Germline V gives CDR1 SNHLY, CDR2 FYNNEI. The CDR3 is made up of 14 amino acids. Trimming took 6 bases from V and 1 from J, leaving 12 bases between them. The CDR3 nucleotides are TGTGCCAGCAGGGTTGGACAGTCGAACACTGAAGCTTTCTTT. It encodes CASRVGQSNTEAFF.

This chain joins TRBV6-1 and TRBJ2-1; TRBD2 matches at 7 bases. The CDR3 is 16 amino acids. Trimming removed 2 bases from V and 6 bases from J; junction bases left unmatched: 10. CDR1 and CDR2 (germline): MNHNS, SASEGT. The chain's CDR3 is CASSELGGSSLNEQFF. In nucleotides, the CDR3 is TGTGCCAGCAGTGAACTCGGCGGGAGTTCTCTCAATGAGCAGTTCTTC.

The chain joins TRBV23-1 to TRBJ1-4; D remains unclear. TRBV23-1 is flagged as an ORF with uncertain function. The CDR3 consists of 15 residues. V gave up 11 bases and J gave up 4 bases, with 20 bases separating them. This CDR3 is CARSLLEGDNEKLFF. Written as DNA, the CDR3 is TGCGCCCGCTCCCTCCTGGAGGGTGATAATGAAAAACTGTTTTTT.

The V gene is TRBV6-5, the J gene TRBJ1-1, with unresolved D. The CDR3 has 12 amino acids. From germline, CDR1 is MNHEY and CDR2 SVGAGI. The ends were cut back, 7 bases at V and 3 bases at J, with 9 bases in the middle. The CDR3 here is CASKLEYTEAFF. The CDR3 DNA is TGTGCCAGCAAGTTAGAGTACACTGAAGCTTTCTTT.

The J gene is TRBJ2-2, the V gene TRBV27; D is unresolved. V was cut by 0 bases and J by 4 bases, with 9 bases left in between. CDR3 size: 15 residues. Germline V gives CDR1 MNHEY, CDR2 SMNVEV (reference sequence). CDR3 protein: CASSLSFQATGELFF. Here the CDR3 DNA reads TGTGCCAGCAGTTTATCATTCCAAGCCACCGGGGAGCTGTTTTTT.

The chain carries TRBV7-9 and TRBJ1-2; D possibly corresponds to TRBD1 (5 bases). The germline V and J ends were trimmed by 11 bases and 3 bases, with 19 bases remaining between them. The CDR3 runs to 14 residues. Germline V gene sequence: CDR1 SEHNR, CDR2 FQNEAQ (reference sequence). The CDR3 sequence: CASTESGGDYGYTF. In DNA, the CDR3 is TGTGCCTCCACTGAGAGTGGGGGGGACTATGGCTACACCTTC.